This T cell receptor beta chain was found in a study of T cell clonality in common variable immunodeficiency. Patients and controls were mostly of Caucasian heritage. Each donor provided roughly 4.5 to 8.5 ml of heparinized whole blood. This clone appeared many times. Its antigen is undetermined. TCRdb's copy holds only in-frame clones and misses some; the assay was immunoSEQ multiplex PCR. The sample holds approximately 57,000 clones, and no clone turns up only once. Study-wide results and limits: Fewer deletions and N-nucleotide insertions were reportedly seen in common variable immunodeficiency TCR beta sequences. The cause of increased CVID clonality remains unclear without subpopulation sequencing.

Sample: peripheral blood mononuclear cells. The origin of this receptor is a person aged 18 to 75 in good health.

CDR3 protein: CASSPLPEDQPQHF. The sequenced CDR3 bases are TGTGCCAGCTCACCACTACCAGAAGATCAGCCC. V usage is TRBV18 and J usage is TRBJ1-5; D is unclear. From the germline J gene comes the end of the CDR3, since the read stops 3 residues before it. This CDR3 has 14 amino acids. The ends were cut back, 1 base at V and 5 bases at J, with 9 bases in the middle. The germline gives CDR1 KGHSH, CDR2 LQKENI.